The entry below describes one T cell receptor beta chain. Profiling relied on immunoSEQ multiplex PCR, and the TCRdb table lists in-frame clones only, not all of them. The sample has some 85,000 clones; 95% to 97% are singletons. This specimen comes from a study of technical replicates of blood from several donors. Germline V gene lookup returns CDR1 SGHAT and CDR2 FQNNGV. This CDR3 region has 18 residues. V dropped 4 bases and J dropped 0; count of bases not matched to a gene: 9. This clonotype was sampled from a human donor in good health. Sequenced input: T cells isolated from PBMCs. V gene TRBV11-2 combines with J gene TRBJ1-5; 10 bases align to TRBD1. CDR3 bases: TGTGCCAGCAGCTCCCCCGGGACAGGGGATTATAGCAATCAGCCCCAGCATTTT. Translation: CASSSPGTGDYSNQPQHF.